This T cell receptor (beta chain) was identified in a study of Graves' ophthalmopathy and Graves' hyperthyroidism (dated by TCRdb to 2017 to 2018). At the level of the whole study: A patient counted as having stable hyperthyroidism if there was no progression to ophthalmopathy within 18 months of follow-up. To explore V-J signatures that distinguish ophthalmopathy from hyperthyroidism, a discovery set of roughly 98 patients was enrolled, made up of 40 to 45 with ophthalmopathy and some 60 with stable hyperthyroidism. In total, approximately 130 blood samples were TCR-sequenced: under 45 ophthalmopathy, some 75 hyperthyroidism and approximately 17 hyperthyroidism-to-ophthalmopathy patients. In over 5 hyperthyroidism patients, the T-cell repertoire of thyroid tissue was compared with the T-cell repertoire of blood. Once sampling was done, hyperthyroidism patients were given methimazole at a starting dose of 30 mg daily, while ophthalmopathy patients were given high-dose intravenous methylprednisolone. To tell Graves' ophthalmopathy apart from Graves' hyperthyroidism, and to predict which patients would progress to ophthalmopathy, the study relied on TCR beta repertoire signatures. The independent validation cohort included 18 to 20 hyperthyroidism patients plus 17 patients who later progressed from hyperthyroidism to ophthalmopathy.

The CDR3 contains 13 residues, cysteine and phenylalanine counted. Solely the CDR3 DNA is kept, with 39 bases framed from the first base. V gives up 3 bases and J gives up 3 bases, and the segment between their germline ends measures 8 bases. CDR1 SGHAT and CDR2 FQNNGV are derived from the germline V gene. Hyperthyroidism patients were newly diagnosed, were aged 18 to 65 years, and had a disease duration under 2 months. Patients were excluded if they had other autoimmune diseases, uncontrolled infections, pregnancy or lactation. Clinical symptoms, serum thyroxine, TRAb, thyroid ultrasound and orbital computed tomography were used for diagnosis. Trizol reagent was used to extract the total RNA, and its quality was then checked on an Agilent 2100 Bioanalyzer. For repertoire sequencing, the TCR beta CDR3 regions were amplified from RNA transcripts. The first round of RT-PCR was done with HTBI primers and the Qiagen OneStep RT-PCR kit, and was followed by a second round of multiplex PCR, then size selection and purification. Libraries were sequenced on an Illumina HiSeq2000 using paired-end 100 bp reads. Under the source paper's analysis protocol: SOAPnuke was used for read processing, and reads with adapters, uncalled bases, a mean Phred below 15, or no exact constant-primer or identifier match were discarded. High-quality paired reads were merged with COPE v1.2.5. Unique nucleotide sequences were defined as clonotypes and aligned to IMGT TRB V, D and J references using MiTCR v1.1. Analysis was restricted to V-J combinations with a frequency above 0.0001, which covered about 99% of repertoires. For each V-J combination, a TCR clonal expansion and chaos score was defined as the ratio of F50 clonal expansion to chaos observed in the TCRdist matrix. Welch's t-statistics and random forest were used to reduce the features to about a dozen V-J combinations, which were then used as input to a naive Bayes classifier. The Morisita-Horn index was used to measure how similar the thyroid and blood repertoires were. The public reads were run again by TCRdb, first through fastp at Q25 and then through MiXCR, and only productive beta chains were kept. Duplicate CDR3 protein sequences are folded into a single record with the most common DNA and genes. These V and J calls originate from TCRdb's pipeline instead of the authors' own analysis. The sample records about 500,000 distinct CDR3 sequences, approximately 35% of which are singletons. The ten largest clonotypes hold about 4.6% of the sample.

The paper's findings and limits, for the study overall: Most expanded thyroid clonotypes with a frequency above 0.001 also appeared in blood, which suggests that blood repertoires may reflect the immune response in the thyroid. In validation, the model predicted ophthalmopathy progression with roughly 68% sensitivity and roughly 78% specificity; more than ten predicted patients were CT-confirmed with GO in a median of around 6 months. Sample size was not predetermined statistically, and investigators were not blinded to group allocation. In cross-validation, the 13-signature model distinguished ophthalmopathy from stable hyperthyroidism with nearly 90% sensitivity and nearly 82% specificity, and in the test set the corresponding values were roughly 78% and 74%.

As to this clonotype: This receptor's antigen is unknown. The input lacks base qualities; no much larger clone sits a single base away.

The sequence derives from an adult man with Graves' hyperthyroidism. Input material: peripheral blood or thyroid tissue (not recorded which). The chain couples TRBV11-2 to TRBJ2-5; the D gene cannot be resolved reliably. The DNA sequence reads TGTGCCAGCAGCTTCATTCTGAAAGAGACCCAGTACTTC. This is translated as CASSFILKETQYF.